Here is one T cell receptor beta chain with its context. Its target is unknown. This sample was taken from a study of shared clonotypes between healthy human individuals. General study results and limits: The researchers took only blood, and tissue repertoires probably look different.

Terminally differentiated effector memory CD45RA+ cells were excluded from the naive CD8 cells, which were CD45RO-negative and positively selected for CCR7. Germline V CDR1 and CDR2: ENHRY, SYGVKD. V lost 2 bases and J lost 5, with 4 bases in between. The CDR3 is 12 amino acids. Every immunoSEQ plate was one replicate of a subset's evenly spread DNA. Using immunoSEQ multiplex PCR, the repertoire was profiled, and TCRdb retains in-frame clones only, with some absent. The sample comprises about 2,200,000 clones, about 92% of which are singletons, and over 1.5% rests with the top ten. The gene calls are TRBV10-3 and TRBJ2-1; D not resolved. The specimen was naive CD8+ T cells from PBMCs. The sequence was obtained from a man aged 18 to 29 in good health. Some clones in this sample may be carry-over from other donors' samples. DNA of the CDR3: TGTGCCATCAGTGAGGCGAACAATGAGCAGTTCTTC. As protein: CAISEANNEQFF.